Detailed here is one T cell receptor beta chain. Its specificity is unknown. The CDR3 is made up of 14 amino acids. In germline, CDR1 is MNHEY, CDR2 SMNVEV (reference sequence). V trimming: 5 bases; J trimming: 1 base; junction bases outside the gene matches: 3. This sample was included in a study of T cell responses to AZD1222 COVID-19 vaccine. Study-level results: The study found vaccine-associated CD4 TCRs spanning spike, dominant at 160-218 and 743-854. Recipients of two AZD1222 doses showed rising Spike-specific TCR breadth and depth.

The table came from immunoSEQ multiplex PCR; TCRdb's copy has only in-frame clones and leaves some out. Counted here are roughly 80,000 clones, approximately 88% occurring once; the ten biggest clones make up approximately 4.8%. This clonotype originated in an adult in good health. The rearrangement joins TRBV27 to TRBJ1-1; 8 nucleotides align to TRBD1. The starting material was peripheral blood, obtained on day 0 of MenACWY control vaccination. The chain's CDR3 is CASSVRGPNTEAFF. CDR3 coding DNA: TGTGCCAGCAGTGTCAGGGGGCCGAACACTGAAGCTTTCTTT.